This T cell receptor (beta chain) derives from a study of cytomegalovirus exposure and HLA in healthy donors. V was shortened by 0 bases and J by 5 bases, with 12 bases between the two germline ends. The CDR3 runs to 14 residues. Germline CDR1 is SGHNT and CDR2 is YYREEE (reference sequence). Broader study findings: TCR beta V- and J-gene trimming, according to a later analysis, was linked to a missense DCLRE1C variant.

The PCR employed 60 Vbeta primers together with 13 Jbeta primers. Repertoires were generated with immunoSEQ multiplex PCR, while TCRdb's copy carries only in-frame clones and drops some. Altogether around 200,000 clones are present, under 85% being singletons, with the ten largest covering around 3.2%. About this clone itself: Its antigen is not known.

The sample comprised PBMCs. V is TRBV5-4 and J is TRBJ2-7; D is perhaps TRBD2 (5 bases). The clonotype was recovered from a female donor in good health and CMV-seronegative. The CDR3 DNA follows: TGTGCCAGCAGCTTGGTGGGAGTCCCGGACGAGCAGTACTTC. This translates into CASSLVGVPDEQYF.